Given below is one T cell receptor beta chain in context. Followed over time, Seattle patients had been enrolled while infection was active. The data stem from a study of blood T cell repertoires in COVID-19. Study-wide context: Acute and convalescent COVID-19 specimens originated in the United States, Italy and Spain. Sources were T cells, B-cell-depleted T cells, or PBMCs; the material itself was cDNA or gDNA.

Original analysis: The authors estimated nucleated cell counts from reference gene primer amplification. Using immunoSEQ multiplex PCR, the repertoire was profiled, and TCRdb retains in-frame clones only, with some absent. That table gives V, J and clone size, and the DNA gave D and trimming. The sample consists of 150,000 to 250,000 clones, roughly 80% of them appearing once. Sequencing was done on a sample of peripheral blood. This clonotype originated in a woman between 40 and 50 years old with COVID-19, enrolled during active disease.

CDR3 in DNA: TGTGCCAGCAGCCCCGTCGCGGGGGGCGCCTACAATGAGCAGTTCTTC. It codes for CASSPVAGGAYNEQFF. This chain connects TRBV11-2 to TRBJ2-1; 8 bases map to TRBD2. The CDR3 covers 16 residues. CDR1 and CDR2 (germline): SGHAT, FQNNGV. V lost 5 bases to trimming and J lost 2 bases; unmatched junction nucleotides: 8. The full variable domain, with the rest looked up from reference TRBV11-2 and TRBJ2-1, is EAGVAQSPRYKIIEKRQSVAFWCNPISGHATLYWYQQILGQGPKLLIQFQNNGVVDDSQLPKDRFSAERLKGVDSTLKIQPAKLEDSAVYLCASSPVAGGAYNEQFFGPGTRLTVL.